What follows are 14 T cell receptor beta chains derived from one specimen sequenced in a study of Ad26.COV2.S vaccination and SARS-CoV-2 variants. The treatment denotes: roughly 18 received Ad26.COV2.S at low or high dose, single or two shots; about 5 received placebo; per-sample allocation not given. Sampling took place 63 days after the first vaccine or placebo injection. Profiled with immunoSEQ multiplex PCR; TCRdb holds only in-frame clones, not every one. The table includes some 340,000 clones, around four fifths detected once. The material sequenced was peripheral blood, taken in a trial of Ad26.COV2.S vaccine versus placebo. All receptors derive from a person aged 18-60 years who received the Ad26.COV2.S COVID-19 vaccine or a placebo.

The chain carries TRBV5-1 and TRBJ2-1; the D gene is possibly TRBD1 (6 bases). Germline V lookup: CDR1 SGHRS, CDR2 YFSETQ. The germline V and J ends were trimmed by 2 bases and 5 bases, with 14 bases remaining between them. The CDR3 consists of 15 residues. For the CDR3, the DNA is TGCGCCAGCAGCTTCTCACAGGGTCTAAACAATGAGCAGTTCTTC. It translates to CASSFSQGLNNEQFF.

V is TRBV15 and J is TRBJ2-7; D assignment may be TRBD1 or TRBD2 (5 bases each). V lost 3 bases and J lost 2, with 20 bases in between. The length of the CDR3 is 17 residues. Germline V lookup: CDR1 LNHNV, CDR2 YYDKDF (reference sequence). CDR3 DNA sequence: TGTGCCACCAGCAGGGCCGCCGGGACGGAAAACACCTACGAGCAGTACTTC. This translates into CATSRAAGTENTYEQYF.

This clone was recorded once. This chain joins TRBV12-3 or TRBV12-4 and TRBJ1-4; D gene uncertain. The CDR3 runs to 11 residues. V was cut by 6 bases and J by 6 bases, with 5 bases left in between. This CDR3 is CASSLDEKLFF. CDR3 nucleotide sequence: TGTGCCAGCAGCCTAGATGAAAAACTGTTTTTT.

Comment on this clone: Other nucleotide sequences in the sample specify the same CDR3. The V and J genes are TRBV11-2 and TRBJ2-7; no firm D call. This CDR3 is 12 amino acids long. Germline lookup yields CDR1 SGHAT and CDR2 FQNNGV. V lost 1 base to trimming and J lost 2 bases, with 3 bases between them. This CDR3 reads CASSLGTYEQYF. The DNA of the CDR3 is TGTGCCAGCAGCTTAGGTACCTACGAGCAGTACTTC.

V usage is TRBV7-9 and J usage is TRBJ2-5; no definite D call. Germline values: CDR1 SEHNR, CDR2 FQNEAQ (reference sequence). This CDR3 is built from 15 residues. The V and J ends lost 2 bases and 3 bases respectively, with 13 bases between them. CDR3 sequence: CASSLLLVTEETQYF. CDR3 DNA: TGTGCCAGCAGCTTACTTTTGGTGACGGAAGAGACCCAGTACTTC.

The gene calls are TRBV27 and TRBJ1-6; D unclear. CDR1 MNHEY and CDR2 SMNVEV come from the germline V gene (reference sequence). V gave up 6 bases and J gave up 10 bases, with 10 bases separating them. The CDR3 loop spans 12 amino acids. For the CDR3, the DNA is TGTGCCAGCAGGTCTTCCATGTCACCCCTCCACTTT. Protein: CASRSSMSPLHF.

V gene TRBV5-1 combines with J gene TRBJ2-5; TRBD2 matches 13 bases. J was trimmed by 2 bases and V by 4 bases; bases with no gene match: 5. The length of the CDR3 is 16 residues. Germline CDR1 is SGHRS and CDR2 is YFSETQ. CDR3: CASSPGLAGEQETQYF. The CDR3, as DNA: TGCGCCAGCAGCCCAGGACTAGCGGGGGAACAAGAGACCCAGTACTTC.

The rearrangement uses TRBV20-1 and TRBJ2-3; D is unresolved. V was trimmed by 4 bases and J by 3 bases, leaving 5 bases between them. This CDR3 has 11 amino acids. The V gene's germline CDR1 is DFQATT and CDR2 SNEGSKA (reference sequence). In nucleotides, the CDR3 is TGCAGTGCTACTAGGACAGATACGCAGTATTTT. Protein sequence: CSATRTDTQYF.

This sequence joins TRBV19 and TRBJ1-2; TRBD1 is a possible D gene (5 bases). This CDR3 comprises 18 residues. Trimming pared 9 bases from V and 1 base from J, leaving 27 bases between. Germline loops: CDR1 LNHDA, CDR2 SQIVND (reference sequence). Here the CDR3 DNA reads TGTGCCAGCCTTCCGAACCCCGGGGGTCGGTATCGTAACTATGGCTACACCTTC. Residues: CASLPNPGGRYRNYGYTF.

This chain links TRBV11-2 with TRBJ2-7, with D unresolved. V shed 3 bases and J shed 3 bases, with 6 bases lying between them. The CDR3 extends over 12 amino acids. Germline V lookup: CDR1 SGHAT, CDR2 FQNNGV. This CDR3 reads CASSFGRYEQYF. As DNA, the CDR3 is TGTGCCAGCAGCTTTGGCCGCTACGAGCAGTACTTC.

V is TRBV5-1 and J is TRBJ1-1; the D is unclear. The germline V gene has CDR1 SGHRS and CDR2 YFSETQ. This CDR3 contains 15 residues. Trimming removed 4 bases at V and 5 bases at J, with 18 bases between. CDR3 sequence: CASSDITQASTEAFF. The CDR3 nucleotides read TGCGCCAGCAGCGATATAACGCAGGCATCAACTGAAGCTTTCTTT.

This chain links TRBV5-1 with TRBJ2-2; no firm D call. The ends were cut back, 0 bases at V and 2 bases at J, with 5 bases in the middle. The CDR3 runs 14 residues. Germline values: CDR1 SGHRS, CDR2 YFSETQ. The CDR3 sequence: CASSLGVNTGELFF. The CDR3 nucleotides are TGCGCCAGCAGCTTGGGGGTTAACACCGGGGAGCTGTTTTTT.

The rearrangement links TRBV4-2 to TRBJ1-1; a possible D gene is TRBD1 (6 bases). This CDR3 region has 15 residues. V lost 0 bases and J lost 1, with 9 bases in between. Germline V gene lookup returns CDR1 LGHNA and CDR2 YNFKEQ. CDR3 nucleotide sequence: TGTGCCAGCAGCCAAGAGAGGGGGAGGAACACTGAAGCTTTCTTT. Amino acid sequence: CASSQERGRNTEAFF.

The chain joins TRBV9 to TRBJ1-3; D perhaps matches TRBD1 (6 bases). With 4 bases removed from V and 0 bases from J, the gap between germline ends came to 14 bases. CDR3 length: 16 amino acids. The V gene's germline CDR1 is SGDLS and CDR2 YYNGEE. CDR3 nucleotides: TGTGCCAGCAGCTTAATTGCCAGGGGCTCTGGAAACACCATATATTTT. This sequence encodes CASSLIARGSGNTIYF.